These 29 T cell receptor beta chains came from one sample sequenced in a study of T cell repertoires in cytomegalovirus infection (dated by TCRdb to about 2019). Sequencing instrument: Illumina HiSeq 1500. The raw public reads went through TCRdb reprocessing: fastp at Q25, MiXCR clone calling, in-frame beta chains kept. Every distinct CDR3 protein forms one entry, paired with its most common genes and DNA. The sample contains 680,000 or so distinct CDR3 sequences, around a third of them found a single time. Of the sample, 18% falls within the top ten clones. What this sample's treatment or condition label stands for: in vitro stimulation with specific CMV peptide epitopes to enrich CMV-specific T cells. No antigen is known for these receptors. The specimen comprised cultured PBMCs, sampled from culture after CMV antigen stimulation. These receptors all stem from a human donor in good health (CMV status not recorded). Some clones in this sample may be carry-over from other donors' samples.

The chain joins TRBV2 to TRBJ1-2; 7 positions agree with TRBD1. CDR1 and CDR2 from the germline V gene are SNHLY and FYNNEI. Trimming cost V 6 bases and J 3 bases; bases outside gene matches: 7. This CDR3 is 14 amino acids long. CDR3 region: CASSRQGLDYGYTF. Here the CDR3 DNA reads TGTGCCAGCAGCCGACAGGGCCTAGACTATGGCTACACCTTC.

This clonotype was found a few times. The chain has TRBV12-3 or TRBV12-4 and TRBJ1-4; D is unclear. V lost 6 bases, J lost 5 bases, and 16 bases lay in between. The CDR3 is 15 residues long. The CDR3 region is CASSPGWARNEKLFF. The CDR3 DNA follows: TGTGCCAGCAGCCCCGGGTGGGCACGAAATGAAAAACTGTTTTTT.

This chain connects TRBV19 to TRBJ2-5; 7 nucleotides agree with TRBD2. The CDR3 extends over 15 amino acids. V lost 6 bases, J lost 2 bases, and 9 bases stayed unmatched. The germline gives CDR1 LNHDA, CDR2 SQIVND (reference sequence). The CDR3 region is CASRPAGEKQETQYF. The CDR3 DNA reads TGTGCCAGTAGACCCGCGGGGGAGAAACAAGAGACCCAGTACTTC.

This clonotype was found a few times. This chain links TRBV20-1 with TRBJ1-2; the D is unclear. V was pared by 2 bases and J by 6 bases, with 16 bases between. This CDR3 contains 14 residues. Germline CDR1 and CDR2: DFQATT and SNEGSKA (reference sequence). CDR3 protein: CSARMDGTIDGYTF. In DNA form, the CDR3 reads TGCAGTGCTAGAATGGACGGAACGATTGATGGCTACACCTTC.

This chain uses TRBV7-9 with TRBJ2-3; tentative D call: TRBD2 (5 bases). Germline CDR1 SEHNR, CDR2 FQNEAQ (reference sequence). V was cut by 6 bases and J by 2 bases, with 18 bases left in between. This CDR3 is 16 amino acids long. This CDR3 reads CASSYRWRPATDTQYF. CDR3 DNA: TGTGCCAGCAGTTATCGATGGAGGCCAGCCACAGATACGCAGTATTTT.

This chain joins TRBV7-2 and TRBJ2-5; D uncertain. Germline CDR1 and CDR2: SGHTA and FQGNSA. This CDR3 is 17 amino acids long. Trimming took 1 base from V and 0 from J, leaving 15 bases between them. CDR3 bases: TGTGCCAGCAGCTTAGTTATCCGGCCGATAGACCAAGAGACCCAGTACTTC. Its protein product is CASSLVIRPIDQETQYF.

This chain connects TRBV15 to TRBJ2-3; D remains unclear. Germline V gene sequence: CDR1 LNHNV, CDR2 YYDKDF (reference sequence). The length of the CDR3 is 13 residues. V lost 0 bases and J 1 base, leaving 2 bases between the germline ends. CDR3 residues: CATSRDGTDTQYF. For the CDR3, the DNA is TGTGCCACCAGCAGAGATGGCACAGATACGCAGTATTTT.

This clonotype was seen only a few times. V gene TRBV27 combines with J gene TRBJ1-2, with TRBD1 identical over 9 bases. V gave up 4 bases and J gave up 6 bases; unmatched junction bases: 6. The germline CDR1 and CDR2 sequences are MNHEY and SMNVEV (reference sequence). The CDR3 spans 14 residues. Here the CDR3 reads CASSSSGTGNGYTF. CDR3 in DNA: TGTGCCAGCAGTTCTTCCGGGACAGGGAATGGCTACACCTTC.

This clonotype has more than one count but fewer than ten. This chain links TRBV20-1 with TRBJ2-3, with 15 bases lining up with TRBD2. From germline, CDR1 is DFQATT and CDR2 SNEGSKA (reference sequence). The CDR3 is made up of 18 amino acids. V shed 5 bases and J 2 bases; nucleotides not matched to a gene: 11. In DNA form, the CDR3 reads TGCAGTGCTGACGGACTAGCGGGGGGGCCGGCCGCCACAGATACGCAGTATTTT. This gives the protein CSADGLAGGPAATDTQYF.

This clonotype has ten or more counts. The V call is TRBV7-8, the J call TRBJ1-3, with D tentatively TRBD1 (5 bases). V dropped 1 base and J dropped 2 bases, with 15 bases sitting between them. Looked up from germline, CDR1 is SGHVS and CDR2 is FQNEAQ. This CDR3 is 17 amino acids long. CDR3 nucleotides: TGTGCCAGCAGCTTAGAGGGGAGGCCGAACCCTGGAAACACCATATATTTT. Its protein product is CASSLEGRPNPGNTIYF.

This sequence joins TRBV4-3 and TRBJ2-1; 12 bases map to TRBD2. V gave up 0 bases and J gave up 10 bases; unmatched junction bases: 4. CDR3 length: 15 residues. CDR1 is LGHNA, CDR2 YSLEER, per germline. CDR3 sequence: CASSQERLAGVEQFF. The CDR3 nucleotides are TGCGCCAGCAGCCAAGAGAGACTAGCGGGAGTGGAGCAGTTCTTC.

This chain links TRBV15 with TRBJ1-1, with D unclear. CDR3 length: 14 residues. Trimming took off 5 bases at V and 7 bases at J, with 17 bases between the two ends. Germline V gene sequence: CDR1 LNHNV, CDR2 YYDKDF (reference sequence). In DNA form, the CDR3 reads TGTGCCACCAGCCACCCCGGTGGGCTCCGTGAAGCTTTCTTT. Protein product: CATSHPGGLREAFF.

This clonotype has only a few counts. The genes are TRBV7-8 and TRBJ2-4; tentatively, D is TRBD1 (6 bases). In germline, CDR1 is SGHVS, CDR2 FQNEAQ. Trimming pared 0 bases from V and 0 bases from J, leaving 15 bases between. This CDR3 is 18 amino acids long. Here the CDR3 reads CASSLAPGTPLAKNIQYF. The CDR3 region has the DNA TGTGCCAGCAGCTTAGCCCCCGGGACACCTTTAGCCAAAAACATTCAGTACTTC.

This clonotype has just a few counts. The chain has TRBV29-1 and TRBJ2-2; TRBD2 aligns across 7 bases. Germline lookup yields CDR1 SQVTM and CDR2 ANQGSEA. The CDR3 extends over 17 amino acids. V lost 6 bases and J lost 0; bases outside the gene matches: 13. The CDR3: CSVYRGEGYSNTGELFF. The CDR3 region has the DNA TGCAGCGTCTACCGGGGGGAGGGGTATTCGAACACCGGGGAGCTGTTTTTT.

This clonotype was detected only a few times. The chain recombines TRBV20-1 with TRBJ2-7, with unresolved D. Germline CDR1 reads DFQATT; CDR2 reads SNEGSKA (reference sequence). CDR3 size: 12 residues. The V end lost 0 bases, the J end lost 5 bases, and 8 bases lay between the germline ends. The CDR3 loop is CSARDQGHEQYF. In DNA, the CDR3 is TGCAGTGCTAGAGACCAAGGACACGAGCAGTACTTC.

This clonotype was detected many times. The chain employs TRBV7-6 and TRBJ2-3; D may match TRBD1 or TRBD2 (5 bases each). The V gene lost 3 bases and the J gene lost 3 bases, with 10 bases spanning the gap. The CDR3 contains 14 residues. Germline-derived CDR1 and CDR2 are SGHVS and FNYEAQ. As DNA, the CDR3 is TGTGCCAGCAGCTTTACCGAGGGGACAGATACGCAGTATTTT. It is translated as CASSFTEGTDTQYF.

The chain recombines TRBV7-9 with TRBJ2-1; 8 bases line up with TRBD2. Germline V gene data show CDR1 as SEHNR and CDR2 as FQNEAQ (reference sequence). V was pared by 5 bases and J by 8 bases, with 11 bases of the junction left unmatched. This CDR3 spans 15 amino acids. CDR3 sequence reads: CASSHKSGSFYEQFF. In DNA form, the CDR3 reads TGTGCCAGCAGCCATAAAAGCGGGAGCTTCTATGAGCAGTTCTTC.

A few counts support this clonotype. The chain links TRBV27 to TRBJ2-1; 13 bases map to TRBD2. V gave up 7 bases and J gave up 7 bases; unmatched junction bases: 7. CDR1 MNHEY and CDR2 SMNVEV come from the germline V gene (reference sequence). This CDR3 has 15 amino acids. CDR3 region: CASTLGTSGNNEQFF. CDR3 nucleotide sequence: TGTGCCAGCACCCTCGGGACTAGCGGGAATAATGAGCAGTTCTTC.

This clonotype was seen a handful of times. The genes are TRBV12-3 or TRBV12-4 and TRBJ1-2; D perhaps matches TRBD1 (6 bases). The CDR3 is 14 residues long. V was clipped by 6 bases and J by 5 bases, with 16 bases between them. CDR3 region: CASRASGVRYGYTF. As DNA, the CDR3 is TGTGCCAGCAGGGCGTCAGGGGTTCGATATGGCTACACCTTC.

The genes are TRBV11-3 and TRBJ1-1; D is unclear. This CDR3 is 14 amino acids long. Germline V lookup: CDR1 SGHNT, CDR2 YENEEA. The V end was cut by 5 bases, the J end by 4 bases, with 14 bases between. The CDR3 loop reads CASSEGGRGTEAFF. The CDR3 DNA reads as TGTGCCAGCAGCGAGGGAGGGAGAGGCACTGAAGCTTTCTTT.

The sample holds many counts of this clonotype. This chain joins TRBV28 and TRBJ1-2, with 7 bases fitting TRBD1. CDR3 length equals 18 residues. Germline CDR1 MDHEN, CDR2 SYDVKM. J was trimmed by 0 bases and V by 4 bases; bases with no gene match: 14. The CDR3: CASSSNRDSELANYGYTF. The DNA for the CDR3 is TGTGCCAGCAGTTCAAACCGGGACAGCGAGTTAGCTAACTATGGCTACACCTTC.

CDR3 residues: CASIRDRVESTEAFF. In DNA, the CDR3 is TGTGCCAGCATTCGGGACAGGGTTGAGAGCACTGAAGCTTTCTTT. This sequence joins TRBV2 and TRBJ1-1, with 9 bases lining up with TRBD1. This CDR3 contains 15 residues. Germline V CDR1 and CDR2: SNHLY, FYNNEI. The junction had 10 bases not matched to a gene; V was cut back by 7 bases and J by 4 bases.

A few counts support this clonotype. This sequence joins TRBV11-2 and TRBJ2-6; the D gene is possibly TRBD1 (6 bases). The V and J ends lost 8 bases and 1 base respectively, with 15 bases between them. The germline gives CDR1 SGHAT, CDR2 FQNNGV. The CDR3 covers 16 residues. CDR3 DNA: TGTGCCAGCGCCGCCAGGGGAACATCTGGGGCCAACGTCCTGACTTTC. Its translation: CASAARGTSGANVLTF.

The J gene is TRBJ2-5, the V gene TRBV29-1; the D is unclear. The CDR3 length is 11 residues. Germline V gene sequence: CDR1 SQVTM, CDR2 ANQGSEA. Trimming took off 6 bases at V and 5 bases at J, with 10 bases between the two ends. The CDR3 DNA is TGCAGCGTGACCCGTGGCGAGACCCAGTACTTC. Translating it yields CSVTRGETQYF.

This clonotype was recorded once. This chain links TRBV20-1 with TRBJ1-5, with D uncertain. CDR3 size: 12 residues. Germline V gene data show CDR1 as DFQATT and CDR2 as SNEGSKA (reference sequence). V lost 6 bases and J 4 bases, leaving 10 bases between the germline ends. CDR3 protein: CSAPDGNQPQHF. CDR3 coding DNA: TGCAGTGCCCCGGACGGGAATCAGCCCCAGCATTTT.

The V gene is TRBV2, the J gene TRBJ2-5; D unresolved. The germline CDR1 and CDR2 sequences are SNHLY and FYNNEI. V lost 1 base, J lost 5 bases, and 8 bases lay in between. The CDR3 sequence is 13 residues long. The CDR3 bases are TGTGCCAGCAGTGAAGGGCTACGGGAGACCCAGTACTTC. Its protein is CASSEGLRETQYF.

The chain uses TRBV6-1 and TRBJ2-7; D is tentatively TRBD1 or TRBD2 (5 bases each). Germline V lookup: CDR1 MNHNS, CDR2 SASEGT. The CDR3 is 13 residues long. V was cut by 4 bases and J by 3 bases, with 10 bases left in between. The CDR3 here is CASSGGAGYEQYF. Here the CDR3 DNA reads TGTGCCAGCAGTGGGGGCGCGGGCTACGAGCAGTACTTC.

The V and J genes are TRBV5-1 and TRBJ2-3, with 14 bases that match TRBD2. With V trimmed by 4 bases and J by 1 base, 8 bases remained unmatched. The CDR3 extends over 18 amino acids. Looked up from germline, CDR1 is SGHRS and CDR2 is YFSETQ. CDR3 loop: CASSRGTSGGRGTDTQYF. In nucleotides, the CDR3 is TGCGCCAGCAGCCGGGGGACTAGCGGGGGCCGAGGCACAGATACGCAGTATTTT.

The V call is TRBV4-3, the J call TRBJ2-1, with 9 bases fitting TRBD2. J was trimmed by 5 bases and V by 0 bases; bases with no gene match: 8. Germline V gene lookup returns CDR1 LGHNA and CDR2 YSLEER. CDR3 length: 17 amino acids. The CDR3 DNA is TGCGCCAGCAGCCAAGATTCGGCGGGAGGGCCAGACAATGAGCAGTTCTTC. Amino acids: CASSQDSAGGPDNEQFF.